This TCR beta chain was observed in a study of shared clonotypes between healthy human individuals. General study results and limits: Shared across a few donors were around 5% of the naive CD4 clonotypes. Non-shared clonotypes showed lower generation probabilities than clonotypes common to all four donors. The sole specimen, blood, was sampled, and tissue repertoires likely differ.

This clone was counted many times. Its specificity is not known. Germline V CDR1 and CDR2: MDHEN, SYDVKM. This CDR3 has 15 amino acids. V was clipped by 5 bases and J by 1 base, with 15 bases between them. Deep-level running was used for the assay. Repertoires were generated with immunoSEQ multiplex PCR, while TCRdb's copy carries only in-frame clones and drops some. The sample carries about 680,000 clones, about two thirds recorded once. This clonotype was obtained from a young woman in good health. V is TRBV28 and J is TRBJ2-7, with D possibly being TRBD1 or TRBD2 (5 bases each). The material sequenced was memory CD4+ T cells sorted from blood. Subset given: CD45RA-negative fraction. CDR3 sequence (DNA): TGTGCCAGCAGTCCCCCCGGGACCCTTTCCTACGAGCAGTACTTC. Translated, it gives CASSPPGTLSYEQYF. The entire variable domain, with the rest obtained from reference TRBV28 and TRBJ2-7, is as follows: DVKVTQSSRYLVKRTGEKVFLECVQDMDHENMFWYRQDPGLGLRLIYFSYDVKMKEKGDIPEGYSVSREKKERFSLILESASTNQTSMYLCASSPPGTLSYEQYFGPGTRLTVT.